This T cell receptor (beta chain) was recorded in a study of CD8+ T cells in alopecia areata. Study in general: Treated individuals took tofacitinib by mouth, 5 to 10 mg twice daily. Study-wide results and caveats: Sharing of TCRs across patients appeared less clear than in mice, possibly for HLA-related reasons.

Germline V lookup: CDR1 GTSNPN, CDR2 SVGIG (reference sequence). This CDR3 is built from 13 residues. V lost 5 bases and J lost 4, with 14 bases in between. Comments on this clone: The antigen remains unidentified.

RNA was extracted and reverse transcribed into cDNA as the sequencing template. Sequencing used immunoSEQ multiplex PCR; TCRdb keeps in-frame clones, though not all of them. This sample has approximately 180,000 clones, with around three fifths found just once. The TCR was taken from a human donor with alopecia areata. This chain joins TRBV30 and TRBJ1-2; no definite D call. Sequences were derived from CD4+ T cells sorted from blood, sampled at week 0. The CDR3 spells CAWESSTIYGYTF. The CDR3 DNA reads as TGTGCCTGGGAGAGTTCCACAATCTATGGCTACACCTTC.